The entry below gives a single TCR beta chain sequence along with its context. The antigen remains unidentified. This sample is drawn from a study of cytomegalovirus exposure and HLA in healthy donors. Researchers ran the PCR with 60 Vbeta and 13 Jbeta primers. The repertoire was sequenced with immunoSEQ multiplex PCR; TCRdb's copy has only in-frame clones and lacks some. The repertoire has about 98,000 clones, 75% to 85% of them found once; the top ten carry 11%. General study points: Immune exposure information comprised only CMV serostatus.

This clonotype was obtained from a man younger than 30 in good health and CMV-seropositive. The material sequenced was PBMCs.

CDR3 region: CATSGGTGLDYEQYF. The CDR3, as DNA: TGTGCCACCAGCGGCGGGACAGGCCTCGACTACGAGCAGTACTTC. The chain carries TRBV15 and TRBJ2-7; 8 bases align to TRBD1. This CDR3 region has 15 residues. CDR1 is LNHNV, CDR2 YYDKDF, per germline (reference sequence). J gave up 3 bases and V 5 bases, and 9 bases lay outside the gene matches.